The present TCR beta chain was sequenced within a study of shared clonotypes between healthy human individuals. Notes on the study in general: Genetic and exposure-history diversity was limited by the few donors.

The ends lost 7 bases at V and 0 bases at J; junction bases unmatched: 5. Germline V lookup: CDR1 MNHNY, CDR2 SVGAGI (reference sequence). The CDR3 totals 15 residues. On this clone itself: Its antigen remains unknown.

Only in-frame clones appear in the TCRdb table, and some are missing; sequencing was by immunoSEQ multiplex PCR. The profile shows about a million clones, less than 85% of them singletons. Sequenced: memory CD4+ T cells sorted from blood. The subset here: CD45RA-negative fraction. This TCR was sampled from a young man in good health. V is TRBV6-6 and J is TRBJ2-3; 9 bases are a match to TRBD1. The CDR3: CASIDGTGSTDTQYF. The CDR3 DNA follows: TGTGCCAGCATTGACGGGACAGGGAGCACAGATACGCAGTATTTT.